Included here is one T cell receptor beta chain sequence, with context. The sample is drawn from a study of blood T cell repertoires in COVID-19. The CDR3 extends over 15 amino acids. V was shortened by 4 bases and J by 0 bases, with 10 bases between the two germline ends. Germline V gene sequence: CDR1 SGHNT, CDR2 YENEEA. Profiled with immunoSEQ multiplex PCR; TCRdb holds only in-frame clones, not every one. In the table there are around 76,000 clones, around nine tenths of which are singletons. The source of this sequence is a human donor in a cohort sampled during active COVID-19. The sample comprised peripheral blood. The chain couples TRBV11-3 to TRBJ1-3, with D unresolved. The CDR3 DNA follows: TGTGCCAGCAGCTCAACCCCCAGCTCTGGAAACACCATATATTTT. Translation gives CASSSTPSSGNTIYF.